This TCR beta chain emerged from a study of beta chain features in type 1 diabetes. Study observations and caveats: A definitive answer on HLA type influencing TCRB rearrangement was not reached here. Patients showed naive, central memory and Treg TCRB repertoires that appeared more similar than those of healthy donors. cDNA sequencing could over-represent cells with high TCR expression.

This CDR3 contains 13 residues. Between the trimmed V and J ends, which lost 1 base and 4 bases, there was a span of 5 bases. From germline, CDR1 is MGHRA and CDR2 YSYEKL. In its sample, this clone was seen once. The antigen is not known. Sequenced material consisted of expressed TCRB transcripts (all of the isolated RNA was reverse transcribed). Produced via immunoSEQ multiplex PCR; TCRdb's table is partial and in-frame only. This sample carries about 620,000 clones, 15% of them seen once, and the ten largest clones take around 0.1%. The chain uses TRBV4-1 and TRBJ1-5; D call uncertain. This receptor was identified in a man younger than 35 in good health. Sequenced sample: naive CD4+ T cells from blood. The CDR3 nucleotides are TGCGCCAGCAGCCAAGGTTGGAATCAGCCCCAGCATTTT. Residues: CASSQGWNQPQHF.